The 21 T cell receptor beta chains below all came from one sample that was sequenced in a study of blood T cells in healthy people across ages. Using a J-beta primer mix together with a sample-barcoded 5' primer, a second PCR was run for roughly 7 to 11 cycles. MiXCR, run by TCRdb on the 5' RACE reads, gives a single entry per CDR3 protein. The sample records more than 900,000 distinct CDR3 sequences, about 28% being singletons. The data also belong to a second study, concerning T cells of mothers and their children.

Material: blood. The receptors were gathered from a woman aged 40 to 50 in good health.

Notes on this clonotype: Possible read error: a much larger clone is one base away. This CDR3 reads CASSQTGVRNIQYF. CDR3 in DNA: TGTGCCAGCAGCCAGACAGGGGTAAGGAACATTCAGTACTTC. The chain has TRBV13 and TRBJ2-4, with TRBD1 matching 8 bases. CDR1 is PRHDT, CDR2 FYEKMQ, per germline (reference sequence). The CDR3 has 14 amino acids. Trimming at V came to 5 bases and at J to 7 bases, leaving 7 bases not matched to a gene.

The genes are TRBV14 and TRBJ1-1, with 8 bases lining up with TRBD1. J gave up 3 bases and V 4 bases, and 7 bases lay outside the gene matches. In germline, CDR1 is SGHDN, CDR2 FVKESK. The CDR3 length is 15 residues. In DNA, the CDR3 is TGTGCCAGCAGCCCCCGGACAGGGTGGGACACTGAAGCTTTCTTT. It specifies CASSPRTGWDTEAFF.

This clonotype was recorded a few times. One junction end does not reproduce the germline sequence, and a read error may be involved. The V and J genes are TRBV7-8 and TRBJ2-1; D perhaps matches TRBD1 (5 bases). The CDR3 has 18 amino acids. Germline CDR1 reads SGHVS; CDR2 reads FQNEAQ. CDR3 nucleotides: TGTGCCAGCAGCTTAGACTGGGTAACAGGAAGCTCCTACAGTGAGCAGTTCTTC. Its protein product is CASSLDWVTGSSYSEQFF. Based on the CDR3 plus reference TRBV7-8 and TRBJ2-1, the full variable domain is GAGVSQSPRYKVAKRGQDVALRCDPISGHVSLFWYQQALGQGPEFLTYFQNEAQLDKSGLPSDRFFAERPEGSVSTLKIQRTQQEDSAVYLCASSLDWVTGSSYSEQFFGPGTRLTVL.

With respect to this clonotype: Germline and junction disagree at one end, which may indicate a read error. The rearrangement joins TRBV2 to TRBJ2-6; TRBD2 matches 8 bases. Looked up from germline, CDR1 is SNHLY and CDR2 is FYNNEI. CDR3 length equals 18 residues. In nucleotides, the CDR3 is TGTGCCAGCATCCTGACTAGCGAGGAAAGCTCTGGGGCCAACGTCCGGACTTTC. Protein sequence: CASILTSEESSGANVRTF.

This clonotype was observed a few times. The rearrangement joins TRBV20-1 to TRBJ2-7; D is undetermined. V was pared by 2 bases and J by 2 bases, with 10 bases between. CDR1 and CDR2 (germline): DFQATT, SNEGSKA (reference sequence). The CDR3 length is 13 residues. Written as DNA, the CDR3 is TGCAGTGCTAGATGGCCCAGTACCTACGAGCAGTACTTC. Residues: CSARWPSTYEQYF.

This CDR3 reads CASSFPTSSDTQYF. The DNA of the CDR3 is TGCGCCAGCAGCTTCCCGACTAGCTCAGATACGCAGTATTTT. The V and J genes are TRBV5-1 and TRBJ2-3; TRBD2 agrees at 7 bases. Germline loops: CDR1 SGHRS, CDR2 YFSETQ. Trimming took 2 bases from V and 4 from J; bases not matched to a gene: 4. This CDR3 comprises 14 residues.

This sequence joins TRBV6-5 and TRBJ1-1; 9 positions agree with TRBD1. There are 14 residues in the CDR3. Germline V CDR1 and CDR2: MNHEY, SVGAGI. Trimming cost V 5 bases and J 11 bases; bases outside gene matches: 12. CDR3 region: CASSAYTGTGYAFF. The CDR3 coding sequence is TGTGCCAGCAGTGCGTACACCGGGACAGGGTACGCTTTCTTT.

This clonotype was seen only once. Given a much more abundant clone one base away, this may be a read error. The V call is TRBV20-1, the J call TRBJ2-7, with 7 positions matching TRBD2. There are 13 residues in the CDR3. Germline CDR1 DFQATT, CDR2 SNEGSKA (reference sequence). The junction had 9 bases not matched to a gene; V was cut back by 8 bases and J by 2 bases. CDR3 bases: TGCAGTACCCAGCGGGGTAACACCTACGAGCAGTACTTC. It specifies CSTQRGNTYEQYF.

The chain combines TRBV5-1 with TRBJ2-7, with a weak D call TRBD1 (5 bases). This CDR3 is 15 amino acids long. Trimming shortened V by 0 bases and J by 1 base, and 11 bases separated the two germline ends. CDR1 SGHRS and CDR2 YFSETQ come from the germline V gene. Here the CDR3 DNA reads TGCGCCAGCAGCTTGGAGCAGGGTACGTCCTACGAGCAGTACTTC. Its translation is CASSLEQGTSYEQYF.

As DNA, the CDR3 is TGTGCCAGCAGCCAATACGGGACGCCCTCCTACGAGCAGTACTTC. It codes for CASSQYGTPSYEQYF. The chain employs TRBV3-1 and TRBJ2-7; D possibly matches TRBD1 or TRBD2 (5 bases each). In germline, CDR1 is LGHDT, CDR2 YNNKEL (reference sequence). Trimming cost V 2 bases and J 0 bases, with 11 bases left between them. This CDR3 comprises 15 residues.

The chain links TRBV29-1 to TRBJ1-1; a possible D gene is TRBD1 (6 bases). Germline lookup yields CDR1 SQVTM and CDR2 ANQGSEA. The V and J ends lost 6 bases and 3 bases respectively, with 14 bases between them. The CDR3 sequence is 13 residues long. CDR3 region: CSVMGGWDTEAFF. The CDR3 DNA is TGCAGCGTCATGGGGGGCTGGGACACTGAAGCTTTCTTT.

This clonotype appeared many times. The chain has TRBV7-9 and TRBJ2-7; weak D call: TRBD1 (6 bases). Germline V gives CDR1 SEHNR, CDR2 FQNEAQ (reference sequence). The CDR3 loop spans 15 amino acids. Between the trimmed V and J ends, which lost 5 bases and 5 bases, there was a span of 19 bases. The CDR3 is CASSPIQGIFDEQYF. In nucleotides, the CDR3 is TGTGCCAGCAGCCCAATACAGGGAATCTTCGACGAGCAGTACTTC.

This clonotype was found once. The chain has TRBV30 and TRBJ1-3, with D maybe TRBD1 (5 bases). The CDR3 has 13 residues. CDR1 is GTSNPN and CDR2 is SVGIG in the germline V gene (reference sequence). Trimming pared 3 bases from V and 7 bases from J, leaving 13 bases between. DNA for the CDR3: TGTGCCTGGAGAATTCCATCAGGGAACACCATATATTTT. Residues: CAWRIPSGNTIYF.

This chain uses TRBV11-2 with TRBJ1-1; tentative D call: TRBD1 (6 bases). The V and J ends lost 6 bases and 3 bases respectively, with 17 bases between them. In germline, CDR1 is SGHAT, CDR2 FQNNGV. This CDR3 is 15 amino acids long. The CDR3 spells CASRGGGGGDTEAFF. The CDR3 bases are TGTGCCAGCAGGGGGGGAGGGGGAGGGGACACTGAAGCTTTCTTT.

The chain joins TRBV12-3 or TRBV12-4 to TRBJ1-2; D gene ambiguous. The germline V and J ends were trimmed by 5 bases and 6 bases, with 13 bases remaining between them. This CDR3 is 13 amino acids long. The CDR3 loop is CASSVLHRDGYTF. CDR3 nucleotides: TGTGCCAGCAGTGTACTGCACCGGGATGGCTACACCTTC.

In this sample, this clonotype turned up once. A junction boundary mismatches the germline segment, possibly from a read error. The chain is built from TRBV20-1 and TRBJ1-6, with 7 nucleotides matching TRBD1. There are 15 residues in the CDR3. Germline lookup yields CDR1 DFQATT and CDR2 SNEGSKA (reference sequence). CDR3 amino acids: CSARDWGQRNSPPHF. As DNA, the CDR3 is TGCAGTGCTAGAGATTGGGGACAGAGAAATTCACCCCCCCACTTT.

The sample holds a few counts of this clonotype. In nucleotides, the CDR3 is TGTGCCAGCAGCCCCAGCCAGGGGGCGTCTGGCTACACCTTC. Amino acids: CASSPSQGASGYTF. J is TRBJ1-2 and V is TRBV7-2; 8 bases are shared with TRBD1. Germline V gene lookup returns CDR1 SGHTA and CDR2 FQGNSA. CDR3 size: 14 residues. V was pared by 5 bases and J by 7 bases, with 9 bases of the junction left unmatched.

This clonotype has at least ten counts. The gene calls are TRBV2 and TRBJ2-7, with D unresolved. V lost 6 bases and J 0 bases, leaving 9 bases between the germline ends. CDR3 size: 13 residues. Germline V gene data show CDR1 as SNHLY and CDR2 as FYNNEI. CDR3 coding DNA: TGTGCCAGCAGGGCAGTCACCTCCTACGAGCAGTACTTC. It specifies CASRAVTSYEQYF. Drawing the rest from reference TRBV2 and TRBJ2-7, the complete variable domain is EPEVTQTPSHQVTQMGQEVILRCVPISNHLYFYWYRQILGQKVEFLVSFYNNEISEKSEIFDDQFSVERPDGSNFTLKIRSTKLEDSAMYFCASRAVTSYEQYFGPGTRLTVT.

The chain carries TRBV24-1 and TRBJ1-2; a possible D gene is TRBD1 (6 bases). Germline values: CDR1 KGHDR, CDR2 SFDVKD. The CDR3 is 14 amino acids. Trimming pared 5 bases from V and 5 bases from J, leaving 14 bases between. The CDR3 region is CATSGSGGEYGYTF. DNA of the CDR3: TGTGCCACCAGTGGCTCCGGGGGCGAATATGGCTACACCTTC.

Notes on this clonotype: A read error may explain this, as a much larger clone is one base away. The chain has TRBV3-1 and TRBJ2-1; D remains unclear. V was pared by 4 bases and J by 6 bases, with 7 bases between. The CDR3 runs to 12 residues. CDR1 and CDR2 (germline): LGHDT, YNNKEL (reference sequence). The CDR3 sequence: CASSRFCNEQFF. CDR3 nucleotide sequence: TGTGCCAGCAGCCGTTTTTGCAATGAGCAGTTCTTC.

The rearrangement uses TRBV14 and TRBJ1-1; D unclear. Germline CDR1 SGHDN, CDR2 FVKESK. The CDR3 loop spans 14 amino acids. Trimming shortened V by 3 bases and J by 4 bases, and 12 bases separated the two germline ends. CDR3 DNA: TGTGCCAGCAGCCACCCTACAGTTTGCACTGAAGCTTTCTTT. Its translation: CASSHPTVCTEAFF.